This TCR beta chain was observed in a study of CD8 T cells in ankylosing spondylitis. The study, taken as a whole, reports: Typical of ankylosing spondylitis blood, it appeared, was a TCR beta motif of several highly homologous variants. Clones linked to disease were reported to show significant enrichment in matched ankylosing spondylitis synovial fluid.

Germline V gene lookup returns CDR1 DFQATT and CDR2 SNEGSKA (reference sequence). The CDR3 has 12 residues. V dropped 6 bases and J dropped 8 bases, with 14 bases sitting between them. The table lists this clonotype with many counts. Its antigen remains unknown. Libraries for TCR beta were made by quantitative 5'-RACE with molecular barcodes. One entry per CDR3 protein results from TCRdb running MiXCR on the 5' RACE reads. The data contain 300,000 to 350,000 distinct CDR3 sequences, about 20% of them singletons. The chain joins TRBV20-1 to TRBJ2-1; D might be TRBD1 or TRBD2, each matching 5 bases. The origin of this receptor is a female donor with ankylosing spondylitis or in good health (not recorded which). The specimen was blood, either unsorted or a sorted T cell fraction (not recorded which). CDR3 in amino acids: CSATGPFYEQFF. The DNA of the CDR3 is TGCAGTGCAACGGGACCTTTCTATGAGCAGTTCTTC.